This T cell receptor beta chain was found in a study of human T cells and chemical hapten exposure. In the study overall: Small volume differences among pooled libraries mainly caused per-sample TCR yield variation.

CDR3 length: 15 residues. Per the germline V gene, CDR1 is MNHNS and CDR2 is SASEGT. Trimming cost V 1 base and J 3 bases; bases outside gene matches: 2. Study conclusions and caveats: TCRs above 1 in 1000 frequency stayed constant with DPC sensitization.

To note about this clonotype: What it binds is not known.

Unique molecular identifiers were attached to individual cDNA molecules during library preparation. In the authors' methods: Between roughly 20,000 and 690,600 TCRs appeared in each sample, and the median stood at about 93,000. MiXCR, run by TCRdb on the 5' RACE reads, gives a single entry per CDR3 protein. TCRdb assigned the V and J calls; the authors' analysis was not used. The table records roughly 81,000 distinct CDR3 sequences, 15% to 20% of them present only once. From whole blood left unfractionated, total RNA was extracted. The receptor was isolated from a female donor in good health. This rearrangement joins TRBV6-1 to TRBJ1-5; the match to TRBD1 covers 8 bases. The CDR3 coding sequence is TGTGCCAGCAGTGAAGGGACAGGGTTCAATCAGCCCCAGCATTTT. Protein sequence: CASSEGTGFNQPQHF.